Below, 18 T cell receptor beta chains from the same sample are listed, as sequenced in a study of neurological immune-mediated disorders. TCRdb redid the calling of the 5' RACE reads with MiXCR, one entry per CDR3 protein. Of 84,000 or so distinct CDR3 sequences listed, approximately 13% are singletons. Time point noted: longitudinal time-point 2. The sample comprised PBMCs. The receptors shown here come from a female donor with HTLV-1-associated myelopathy (HAM/TSP).

This clonotype came up many times. The chain uses TRBV20-1 and TRBJ2-5; TRBD2 matches at 9 bases. Germline trimming cut 1 base from V and 1 base from J; bases unmatched to any gene: 4. The CDR3 loop spans 15 amino acids. CDR1 DFQATT and CDR2 SNEGSKA come from the germline V gene (reference sequence). DNA of the CDR3: TGCAGTGCTAGAGGAATAGCGGGGGCCCAAGAGACCCAGTACTTC. It encodes CSARGIAGAQETQYF.

This clonotype was seen repeatedly, ten times or more. CDR3 sequence (DNA): TGTGCCAGCAGAGGGCCGAGCACAGATACGCAGTATTTT. This translates into CASRGPSTDTQYF. The chain links TRBV6-5 to TRBJ2-3; D gene uncertain. The CDR3 spans 13 residues. Germline V gives CDR1 MNHEY, CDR2 SVGAGI. V was trimmed by 6 bases and J by 0 bases, leaving 7 bases between them.

This clonotype was recorded at least ten times. The V call is TRBV5-1, the J call TRBJ2-7; 11 bases fit TRBD2. J gave up 4 bases and V 4 bases, and 4 bases lay outside the gene matches. The CDR3 contains 14 residues. Germline lookup yields CDR1 SGHRS and CDR2 YFSETQ. CDR3 region: CASSAGTSGYEQYF. DNA of the CDR3: TGCGCCAGCAGCGCCGGGACTAGCGGTTACGAGCAGTACTTC.

The chain couples TRBV2 to TRBJ2-1, with TRBD2 matching 9 bases. V shed 2 bases and J 9 bases; nucleotides not matched to a gene: 17. CDR1 SNHLY and CDR2 FYNNEI come from the germline V gene. The CDR3 is made up of 18 amino acids. CDR3 sequence reads: CASSEFGRMGLAGGEQFF. The CDR3 DNA reads TGTGCCAGCAGTGAATTTGGTCGGATGGGACTAGCTGGAGGTGAGCAGTTCTTC.

This clonotype was counted once. J is TRBJ1-5 and V is TRBV7-8; D gene unclear. Trimming took off 0 bases at V and 0 bases at J, with 6 bases between the two ends. This CDR3 has 15 residues. Germline lookup yields CDR1 SGHVS and CDR2 FQNEAQ. This chain's CDR3 is CASSLAINSNQPQHF. The DNA of the CDR3 is TGTGCCAGCAGCTTAGCCATAAATAGCAATCAGCCCCAGCATTTT.

This clonotype was detected a few times. The gene calls are TRBV27 and TRBJ2-7, with 10 bases aligning to TRBD1. The V gene's germline CDR1 is MNHEY and CDR2 SMNVEV (reference sequence). The CDR3 runs to 15 residues. The ends lost 7 bases at V and 4 bases at J; junction bases unmatched: 10. In nucleotides, the CDR3 is TGTGCCAGCACCTCGGTGCCGGGACAGGGGTACGAGCAGTACTTC. Translation gives CASTSVPGQGYEQYF.

At least ten counts were recorded for this clonotype. The rearrangement joins TRBV5-1 to TRBJ1-1; 7 positions match TRBD1. The CDR3 loop spans 15 amino acids. CDR1 is SGHRS and CDR2 is YFSETQ in the germline V gene. Germline trimming cut 2 bases from V and 1 base from J; bases unmatched to any gene: 5. CDR3 sequence reads: CASSLEDRRNTEAFF. The CDR3 DNA reads as TGCGCCAGCAGCTTAGAGGACAGGAGGAACACTGAAGCTTTCTTT.

This clonotype was observed many times. The V gene is TRBV2, the J gene TRBJ2-1; the match to TRBD2 covers 8 bases. The V gene's germline CDR1 is SNHLY and CDR2 FYNNEI. V lost 3 bases, J lost 7 bases, and 8 bases stayed unmatched. The CDR3 is made up of 15 amino acids. The CDR3 DNA follows: TGTGCCAGCAGTGACGCGGGGGGCTCGTGGAATGAGCAGTTCTTC. Translated, it gives CASSDAGGSWNEQFF.

As concerns this clonotype: A much larger clone is a single base away; this may be a read error. This rearrangement joins TRBV2 to TRBJ1-2; 8 bases are shared with TRBD1. Germline V gives CDR1 SNHLY, CDR2 FYNNEI. The CDR3 loop spans 15 amino acids. The CDR3 loop reads CANSDGQGANYGYTF. The DNA for the CDR3 is TGTGCCAACAGTGACGGCCAGGGGGCCAACTATGGCTACACCTTC. Combining the CDR3 with reference TRBV2 and TRBJ1-2 gives the whole variable domain EPEVTQTPSHQVTQMGQEVILRCVPISNHLYFYWYRQILGQKVEFLVSFYNNEISEKSEIFDDQFSVERPDGSNFTLKIRSTKLEDSAMYFCANSDGQGANYGYTFGSGTRLTVV.

This clonotype was detected ten times or more. This sequence joins TRBV28 and TRBJ2-7; 9 nucleotides line up with TRBD1. This CDR3 contains 18 residues. Germline V gene sequence: CDR1 MDHEN, CDR2 SYDVKM. After removal of 4 bases from V and 1 base from J, the junction contained 14 bases not matched to a gene. The CDR3: CASSSPFTGTGTSYEQYF. CDR3 DNA: TGTGCCAGCAGTTCCCCCTTTACCGGGACAGGGACTTCCTACGAGCAGTACTTC.

This clonotype has at least ten counts. The rearrangement uses TRBV6-5 and TRBJ1-2; 9 positions agree with TRBD1. Per the germline V gene, CDR1 is MNHEY and CDR2 is SVGAGI. J lost 7 bases, V lost 6 bases, and 12 bases had no gene match. This CDR3 is built from 15 residues. The CDR3: CASRPLGGQGAGYTF. In DNA, the CDR3 is TGTGCCAGCAGACCCCTTGGGGGACAGGGTGCTGGCTACACCTTC.

This clonotype was seen only once. The junction departs from the called germline gene at one end, perhaps through a read error. The V gene is TRBV12-3 or TRBV12-4, the J gene TRBJ1-5, with D tentatively TRBD1 (5 bases). The CDR3 is 14 residues long. As DNA, the CDR3 is TGTGCCAACAGTTTTTTGGGGGACGGGCAGCCCCAGCATTTT. This translates into CANSFLGDGQPQHF.

The J gene is TRBJ2-5, the V gene TRBV10-3; D remains unclear. Trimming took off 3 bases at V and 3 bases at J, with 14 bases between the two ends. The CDR3 consists of 15 residues. CDR1 is ENHRY and CDR2 is SYGVKD in the germline V gene. The CDR3 here is CAISDPLGMKETQYF. The CDR3 DNA is TGTGCCATCAGTGACCCTCTAGGGATGAAAGAGACCCAGTACTTC.

This clonotype has at least ten counts. The chain links TRBV12-3 or TRBV12-4 to TRBJ2-3, with a weak D call TRBD1 (6 bases). Trimming took 2 bases from V and 2 from J, leaving 11 bases between them. This CDR3 has 15 amino acids. CDR3 residues: CASSLFRTDTDTQYF. In DNA, the CDR3 is TGTGCCAGCAGTTTATTCCGGACAGACACAGATACGCAGTATTTT.

By its share, this clonotype is medium-sized. The genes are TRBV24-1 and TRBJ1-6; no firm D call. V lost 4 bases, J lost 0 bases, and 6 bases lay in between. This CDR3 is built from 15 residues. Germline lookup yields CDR1 KGHDR and CDR2 SFDVKD. The CDR3 is CATSDGSSYNSPLHF. The CDR3 DNA is TGTGCCACCAGTGACGGCAGCTCCTATAATTCACCCCTCCACTTT.

This clonotype has a count of ten or more. This rearrangement joins TRBV6-1 to TRBJ2-2; D perhaps matches TRBD1 (5 bases). V was shortened by 5 bases and J by 0 bases, with 13 bases between the two germline ends. The CDR3 sequence is 16 residues long. Looked up from germline, CDR1 is MNHNS and CDR2 is SASEGT. The CDR3 here is CASSIHRGANTGELFF. DNA of the CDR3: TGTGCCAGCAGTATACATAGGGGCGCGAACACCGGGGAGCTGTTTTTT.

This clonotype was counted a few times. The CDR3, as DNA: TGTGCCAGCAGCAGGGTTGGGACAGGGTCTGGCGAGCAGTACTTC. Its translation is CASSRVGTGSGEQYF. The J gene is TRBJ2-7, the V gene TRBV7-4; 9 bases fit TRBD1. Germline-derived CDR1 and CDR2 are SGHVT and SQSDAQ. After removal of 5 bases from V and 6 bases from J, the junction contained 11 bases not matched to a gene. The length of the CDR3 is 15 residues.

At least ten counts were recorded for this clonotype. The chain combines TRBV24-1 with TRBJ2-1, with D maybe TRBD2 (5 bases). This CDR3 region has 14 residues. Trimming stripped 7 bases from V and 0 bases from J, with 9 bases between. Germline V gives CDR1 KGHDR, CDR2 SFDVKD. The CDR3 DNA reads as TGTGCCACCAGCGAGGGTGGCTCCTACAATGAGCAGTTCTTC. It specifies CATSEGGSYNEQFF.